The 29 T cell receptor beta chains given below trace back to one sample, sequenced in a study of blood T cell repertoires in COVID-19. Some clones are missing from TCRdb's copy, which holds only in-frame ones; the method was immunoSEQ multiplex PCR. This sample has about 300,000 clones, with about 81% found just once. The sample consisted of peripheral blood. Receptors were obtained from a human donor with COVID-19, enrolled during active disease. The donor label of this sample is uncertain.

V gene TRBV5-6 combines with J gene TRBJ2-3; TRBD2 might be the D (5 bases). V lost 4 bases and J lost 0, with 18 bases in between. CDR3 size: 17 residues. Germline loops: CDR1 SGHDT, CDR2 YYEEEE. The CDR3 DNA reads as TGTGCCAGCAGCCCCGCCGGACTCGACCTTAGCACAGATACGCAGTATTTT. Its protein product is CASSPAGLDLSTDTQYF.

The V and J genes are TRBV6-6 and TRBJ1-3; no clear D gene. Trimming stripped 2 bases from V and 2 bases from J, with 7 bases between. CDR3 length equals 14 residues. Germline V gives CDR1 MNHNY, CDR2 SVGAGI (reference sequence). The CDR3 loop reads CASSYPAAGNTIYF. The CDR3 DNA reads as TGTGCCAGCAGTTACCCGGCGGCTGGAAACACCATATATTTT.

The chain combines TRBV9 with TRBJ1-1; D is uncertain. This CDR3 region has 15 residues. V was pared by 0 bases and J by 2 bases, with 11 bases between. Germline CDR1 reads SGDLS; CDR2 reads YYNGEE. CDR3 coding DNA: TGTGCCAGCAGCGTAGGTGGCAGGACTAACACTGAAGCTTTCTTT. This codes for CASSVGGRTNTEAFF. The whole variable domain, remainder taken from reference TRBV9 and TRBJ1-1, is DSGVTQTPKHLITATGQRVTLRCSPRSGDLSVYWYQQSLDQGLQFLIQYYNGEERAKGNILERFSAQQFPDLHSELNLSSLELGDSALYFCASSVGGRTNTEAFFGQGTRLTVV.

The V and J genes are TRBV7-2 and TRBJ1-4; 7 positions agree with TRBD1. In germline, CDR1 is SGHTA, CDR2 FQGNSA. V was pared by 5 bases and J by 4 bases, with 10 bases of the junction left unmatched. The CDR3 is 16 residues long. The CDR3, as DNA: TGTGCCAGCAGCCCCTTTCGGCAGGGGGGTAATGAAAAACTGTTTTTT. Its protein is CASSPFRQGGNEKLFF.

The rearrangement links TRBV7-2 to TRBJ2-6; D uncertain. V dropped 1 base and J dropped 0 bases, with 4 bases sitting between them. The CDR3 runs 15 residues. The germline CDR1 and CDR2 sequences are SGHTA and FQGNSA. This CDR3 reads CASSLDSSGANVLTF. CDR3 bases: TGTGCCAGCAGCTTAGACAGCTCTGGGGCCAACGTCCTGACTTTC.

About this clone: The same CDR3 is also encoded by other DNA sequences in this sample. The chain recombines TRBV11-2 with TRBJ2-2; a possible D gene is TRBD2 (6 bases). Germline V gene data show CDR1 as SGHAT and CDR2 as FQNNGV. The V end lost 5 bases, the J end lost 4 bases, and 11 bases lay between the germline ends. CDR3 length: 14 residues. The DNA for the CDR3 is TGTGCCAGCAGCCCCACCGGGGGCACCGGGGAGCTGTTTTTT. It yields the protein CASSPTGGTGELFF.

J is TRBJ1-1 and V is TRBV3-1 (or the pseudogene TRBV3-2); TRBD1 matches at 8 bases. Per germline, CDR1 LGHDT and CDR2 YNNKEL (reference sequence). J gave up 1 base and V 5 bases, and 6 bases lay outside the gene matches. The CDR3 is made up of 15 amino acids. CDR3 bases: TGTGCCAGCAGCAGTGGGGACAGGTGGAACACTGAAGCTTTCTTT. This gives the protein CASSSGDRWNTEAFF.

The chain links TRBV6-5 to TRBJ1-2; 8 bases match TRBD1. The ends lost 2 bases at V and 8 bases at J; junction bases unmatched: 4. CDR1 MNHEY and CDR2 SVGAGI come from the germline V gene. The CDR3 sequence is 13 residues long. The CDR3, as DNA: TGTGCCAGCAGTTACGGGACAGGATGGGGCTACACCTTC. It specifies CASSYGTGWGYTF.

The V gene is TRBV6-5, the J gene TRBJ1-2; D might be TRBD1 (6 bases). The germline gives CDR1 MNHEY, CDR2 SVGAGI. The V and J ends lost 8 bases and 7 bases respectively, with 20 bases between them. The CDR3 consists of 14 residues. CDR3 amino acids: CASEANREGSGYTF. The CDR3 DNA follows: TGTGCCAGCGAAGCTAACAGGGAGGGGAGTGGCTACACCTTC.

The chain employs TRBV11-2 and TRBJ1-2, with D possibly TRBD1 on 6 matching bases. V was clipped by 4 bases and J by 4 bases, with 28 bases between them. The CDR3 is 19 residues long. The V gene's germline CDR1 is SGHAT and CDR2 FQNNGV. The CDR3 DNA is TGTGCCAGCAGCTCCTCTCTAACAGGGAGCCTCCTCTCGATCTATGGCTACACCTTC. It encodes CASSSSLTGSLLSIYGYTF.

The chain combines TRBV28 with TRBJ1-5; D remains ambiguous. The V and J ends lost 5 bases and 2 bases respectively, with 4 bases between them. The CDR3 totals 12 residues. CDR1 and CDR2 from the germline V gene are MDHEN and SYDVKM. The CDR3 protein is CASSTGNQPQHF. CDR3 DNA sequence: TGTGCCAGCAGTACAGGCAATCAGCCCCAGCATTTT.

V is TRBV5-5 and J is TRBJ2-7, with 8 bases identical to TRBD2. V trimming: 2 bases; J trimming: 3 bases; junction bases outside the gene matches: 7. Germline CDR1 is SGHKS and CDR2 is YYEKEE (reference sequence). This CDR3 is built from 15 residues. Here the CDR3 reads CASSFNSGTGYEQYF. For the CDR3, the DNA is TGTGCCAGCAGCTTCAATAGCGGGACCGGCTACGAGCAGTACTTC. Drawing the rest from reference TRBV5-5 and TRBJ2-7, the complete variable domain is DAGVTQSPTHLIKTRGQQVTLRCSPISGHKSVSWYQQVLGQGPQFIFQYYEKEERGRGNFPDRFSARQFPNYSSELNVNALLLGDSALYLCASSFNSGTGYEQYFGPGTRLTVT.

V usage is TRBV9 and J usage is TRBJ2-1; 7 bases are a match to TRBD2. V shed 5 bases and J 7 bases; nucleotides not matched to a gene: 12. CDR3 length equals 15 residues. Germline V lookup: CDR1 SGDLS, CDR2 YYNGEE. As DNA, the CDR3 is TGTGCCAGCAGTTTCGGGGGAGGGCCCGTGAATGAGCAGTTCTTC. This sequence encodes CASSFGGGPVNEQFF.

The chain links TRBV10-3 to TRBJ2-3; 12 nucleotides match TRBD2. The CDR3 consists of 17 residues. V lost 4 bases to trimming and J lost 2 bases; unmatched junction nucleotides: 7. In germline, CDR1 is ENHRY, CDR2 SYGVKD. CDR3 residues: CAISGSSGRAPTDTQYF. The CDR3 DNA sequence: TGTGCCATCAGTGGTTCTAGCGGGAGGGCTCCCACAGATACGCAGTATTTT.

This clone has only a few counts. The CDR3, as DNA: TGCGCCAGCAGTGGCAGCAGGCGCATCATCTTTGAAGCTTTCTTT. Translation: CASSGSRRIIFEAFF. This sequence joins TRBV10-1 and TRBJ1-1; D not certain. The CDR3 runs 15 residues. Germline CDR1 reads WNHNN; CDR2 reads SYGVQD (reference sequence). Trimming left V 4 bases short and J 7 bases short, with 19 bases between.

This sequence joins TRBV6-5 and TRBJ2-1; 9 positions agree with TRBD2. The CDR3 covers 16 residues. The V segment lost 0 bases and the J segment 4 bases; nucleotides outside the gene matches: 4. Germline CDR1 is MNHEY and CDR2 is SVGAGI. CDR3 in DNA: TGTGCCAGCAGTTACTCGAAGACTAGCGGTTACAATGAGCAGTTCTTC. Translation: CASSYSKTSGYNEQFF.

The gene calls are TRBV28 and TRBJ1-2; D is possibly TRBD1 (6 bases). The CDR3 consists of 14 residues. Trimming took off 1 base at V and 3 bases at J, with 9 bases between the two ends. CDR1 is MDHEN and CDR2 is SYDVKM in the germline V gene. Here the CDR3 reads CASSLLGGDYGYTF. CDR3 sequence (DNA): TGTGCCAGCAGTTTATTAGGGGGAGACTATGGCTACACCTTC.

The chain joins TRBV5-1 to TRBJ1-1, with TRBD1 identical over 10 bases. The CDR3 is 13 amino acids. Trimming cost V 6 bases and J 3 bases; bases outside gene matches: 2. Germline CDR1 SGHRS, CDR2 YFSETQ. As DNA, the CDR3 is TGCGCCAGCACCGGGACAGGGGACACTGAAGCTTTCTTT. Translated: CASTGTGDTEAFF.

This clone came up once. The V call is TRBV24-1, the J call TRBJ2-2, with D perhaps matching TRBD1 (6 bases). Germline V gene sequence: CDR1 KGHDR, CDR2 SFDVKD. The germline V and J ends were trimmed by 1 base and 0 bases, with 14 bases remaining between them. The CDR3 covers 18 residues. CDR3 sequence reads: CATSDFGRGNANTGELFF. The CDR3 DNA follows: TGTGCCACCAGTGATTTCGGCAGGGGTAACGCGAACACCGGGGAGCTGTTTTTT.

The chain carries TRBV4-3 and TRBJ2-7; the D gene is possibly TRBD1 (6 bases). The CDR3 is made up of 16 amino acids. The germline V gene has CDR1 LGHNA and CDR2 YSLEER. Between the trimmed V and J ends, which lost 0 bases and 4 bases, there was a span of 16 bases. CDR3 sequence reads: CASSQELAGAQYEQYF. The CDR3 nucleotides read TGCGCCAGCAGCCAAGAATTGGCAGGGGCCCAGTACGAGCAGTACTTC.

V usage is TRBV10-3 and J usage is TRBJ1-2, with 8 bases lining up with TRBD1. The germline gives CDR1 ENHRY, CDR2 SYGVKD. The CDR3 extends over 13 amino acids. The ends lost 8 bases at V and 4 bases at J; junction bases unmatched: 6. In DNA form, the CDR3 reads TGTGCCATCGAAGGACAGGGTGGCTATGGCTACACCTTC. Encoded protein: CAIEGQGGYGYTF.

The chain combines TRBV6-2 or TRBV6-3 with TRBJ1-6; D gene uncertain. This CDR3 comprises 18 residues. The germline V and J ends were trimmed by 0 bases and 0 bases, with 12 bases remaining between them. Germline CDR1 and CDR2: MNHEY and SVGEGT. As DNA, the CDR3 is TGTGCCAGCAGTTACTCGATAGGCGGGAGCTCCTATAATTCACCCCTCCACTTT. Protein: CASSYSIGGSSYNSPLHF.

The CDR3 is CASSSRLAMKTQYF. The CDR3 DNA sequence: TGTGCCAGCAGTTCAAGACTAGCGATGAAGACCCAGTACTTC. The genes are TRBV28 and TRBJ2-5, with 8 bases fitting TRBD2. The V gene's germline CDR1 is MDHEN and CDR2 SYDVKM. This CDR3 is built from 14 residues. J was trimmed by 6 bases and V by 4 bases; bases with no gene match: 7.

This chain links TRBV6-5 with TRBJ1-5; 7 bases match TRBD1. The CDR3 runs 15 residues. CDR1 is MNHEY, CDR2 SVGAGI, per germline. The ends lost 6 bases at V and 0 bases at J; junction bases unmatched: 5. The DNA for the CDR3 is TGTGCCAGCAGCGGACAGGCCTATAGCAATCAGCCCCAGCATTTT. It encodes CASSGQAYSNQPQHF.

The gene calls are TRBV5-5 and TRBJ1-3; D not resolved. Germline V gives CDR1 SGHKS, CDR2 YYEKEE (reference sequence). Between the trimmed V and J ends, which lost 1 base and 2 bases, there was a span of 4 bases. There are 13 residues in the CDR3. CDR3 in DNA: TGTGCCAGCAGCTTGCGAGCTGGAAACACCATATATTTT. Its protein is CASSLRAGNTIYF.

J is TRBJ2-3 and V is TRBV7-8; D is uncertain. This CDR3 comprises 13 residues. Germline loops: CDR1 SGHVS, CDR2 FQNEAQ. Trimming left V 3 bases short and J 6 bases short, with 10 bases between. The CDR3 region has the DNA TGTGCCAGCAGCTTGGGCCAAAAGGATACGCAGTATTTT. Amino acid sequence: CASSLGQKDTQYF.

The chain is built from TRBV11-2 and TRBJ2-2; perhaps TRBD2 as D (5 bases). The CDR3 runs 16 residues. Germline CDR1 reads SGHAT; CDR2 reads FQNNGV. V was shortened by 7 bases and J by 0 bases, with 15 bases between the two germline ends. The CDR3 loop is CASNLVRAANTGELFF. In DNA, the CDR3 is TGTGCCAGCAACCTAGTCCGAGCGGCGAACACCGGGGAGCTGTTTTTT. The full variable domain, rest sourced from reference TRBV11-2 and TRBJ2-2, is EAGVAQSPRYKIIEKRQSVAFWCNPISGHATLYWYQQILGQGPKLLIQFQNNGVVDDSQLPKDRFSAERLKGVDSTLKIQPAKLEDSAVYLCASNLVRAANTGELFFGEGSRLTVL.

This chain uses TRBV6-1 with TRBJ2-7, with TRBD1 identical over 8 bases. V shed 2 bases, J shed 3 bases, and the junction held 6 bases outside the gene matches. This CDR3 is 15 amino acids long. Per the germline V gene, CDR1 is MNHNS and CDR2 is SASEGT. The CDR3 DNA follows: TGTGCCAGCAGTGAATTCTCGGGACAGGACTACGAGCAGTACTTC. Amino acids: CASSEFSGQDYEQYF.

The chain employs TRBV28 and TRBJ2-7; TRBD2 matches at 8 bases. The CDR3 spans 14 residues. The germline CDR1 and CDR2 sequences are MDHEN and SYDVKM. V gave up 7 bases and J gave up 4 bases; unmatched junction bases: 9. In DNA, the CDR3 is TGTGCCAGCAACGACCCCGGGACTAGGTACGAGCAGTACTTC. Its protein product is CASNDPGTRYEQYF.